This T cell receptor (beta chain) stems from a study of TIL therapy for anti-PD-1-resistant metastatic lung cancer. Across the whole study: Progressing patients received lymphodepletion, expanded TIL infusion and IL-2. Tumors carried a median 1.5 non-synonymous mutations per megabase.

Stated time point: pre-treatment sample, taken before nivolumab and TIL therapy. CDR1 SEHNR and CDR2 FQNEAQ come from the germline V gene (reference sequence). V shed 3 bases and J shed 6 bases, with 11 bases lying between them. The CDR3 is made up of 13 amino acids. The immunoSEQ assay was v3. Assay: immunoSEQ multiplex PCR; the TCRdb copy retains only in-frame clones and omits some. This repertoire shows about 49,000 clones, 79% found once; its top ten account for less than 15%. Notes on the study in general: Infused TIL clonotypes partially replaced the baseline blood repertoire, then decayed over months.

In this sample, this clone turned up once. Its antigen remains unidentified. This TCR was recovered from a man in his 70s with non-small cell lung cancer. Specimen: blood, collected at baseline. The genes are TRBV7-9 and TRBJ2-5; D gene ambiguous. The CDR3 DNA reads TGTGCCAGCAGCTTGATCACTGAAAAGACCCAGTACTTC. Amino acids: CASSLITEKTQYF.